A single sample is the source of the 4 T cell receptor beta chains below, sequenced in a study of blood T cells in healthy people across ages. Through a sample-barcoded 5' primer and a J-beta primer mix, a second PCR was run for roughly 7 to 12 cycles. MiXCR, run by TCRdb on the 5' RACE reads, gives a single entry per CDR3 protein. The sample includes hundreds of thousands of distinct CDR3 sequences, roughly 48% of them seen just once. The specimen sequenced was blood. The receptor source for this set is a man older than 75 in good health.

The V call is TRBV15, the J call TRBJ2-1; D is tentatively TRBD1 or TRBD2 (5 bases each). The CDR3 spans 16 residues. Germline V gene sequence: CDR1 LNHNV, CDR2 YYDKDF (reference sequence). Between the trimmed V and J ends, which lost 2 bases and 8 bases, there was a span of 19 bases. The CDR3 sequence: CATSRLGARERDEQFF. As DNA, the CDR3 is TGTGCCACCAGCAGACTGGGCGCCAGGGAGAGGGATGAGCAGTTCTTC.

The chain links TRBV9 to TRBJ2-7; no firm D call. Gene TRBJ2-5 matches the end of the DNA better, so the J call may be wrong. The CDR3 totals 14 residues. Germline CDR1 and CDR2: SGDLS and YYNGEE. The CDR3 bases are TGTGCCAGCAGCGTAGGGTTTAGCCGAGAGACCCAGTACTTC. Amino acid sequence: CASSVGFSRETQYF.

This clonotype was detected a few times. The chain couples TRBV11-3 to TRBJ2-1, with 11 bases fitting TRBD1. The germline V gene has CDR1 SGHNT and CDR2 YENEEA. V lost 5 bases, J lost 7 bases, and 7 bases stayed unmatched. The CDR3 covers 15 residues. CDR3: CASSPRDRGTNEQFF. The DNA of the CDR3 is TGTGCCAGCAGCCCGCGGGACAGGGGGACTAATGAGCAGTTCTTC.

At least ten counts were recorded for this clonotype. This chain uses TRBV13 with TRBJ2-3; D remains ambiguous. From germline, CDR1 is PRHDT and CDR2 FYEKMQ (reference sequence). V was clipped by 5 bases and J by 5 bases, with 11 bases between them. This CDR3 comprises 13 residues. CDR3 DNA sequence: TGTGCCAGCAGCGATCTAGGTTTAGATACGCAGTATTTT. This translates into CASSDLGLDTQYF.